One sample yielded the 7 T cell receptor beta chains listed below, sequenced in a study of response to subunit inactivated influenza vaccine. MiXCR was run by TCRdb on the RT-PCR reads, yielding one entry per CDR3 protein. The repertoire has roughly 190,000 distinct CDR3 sequences, approximately 12% of them found once; the top ten carry 25% to 30%. The same specimen was also included in a second study, on T cells expressing NK-cell markers. As that study records: The authors made TCR beta cDNA libraries by 5'RACE template switching. This switching added a universal primer site and UMIs.

The sample here was CD8+ T cells sorted from PBMCs, taken roughly 12 days after vaccination. These receptors were collected from a man aged 45-65 years who received an inactivated influenza vaccine.

This clonotype was counted at least ten times. V is TRBV7-8 and J is TRBJ2-7, with 7 bases that match TRBD1. CDR3 length: 15 amino acids. Germline V gene data show CDR1 as SGHVS and CDR2 as FQNEAQ. J was trimmed by 2 bases and V by 1 base; bases with no gene match: 5. CDR3 amino acids: CASSLGGTETYEQYF. CDR3 bases: TGTGCCAGCAGCTTAGGGGGGACAGAGACCTACGAGCAGTACTTC.

The chain links TRBV9 to TRBJ2-1, with TRBD2 matching over 13 bases. J gave up 5 bases and V 0 bases, and 5 bases lay outside the gene matches. This CDR3 has 17 residues. Germline assignment: CDR1 SGDLS and CDR2 YYNGEE. The chain's CDR3 is CASSVDRTSGGNNEQFF. CDR3 sequence (DNA): TGTGCCAGCAGCGTAGATAGGACTAGCGGGGGAAACAATGAGCAGTTCTTC.

V gene TRBV12-3 or TRBV12-4 combines with J gene TRBJ1-1; TRBD1 aligns across 8 bases. V lost 3 bases to trimming and J lost 6 bases; unmatched junction nucleotides: 6. This CDR3 is built from 14 residues. For the CDR3, the DNA is TGTGCCAGCAGTTTGGCAGGGGGCGATCCTGAAGCTTTCTTT. The encoded protein is CASSLAGGDPEAFF.

About this clonotype: The junction does not match germline at one end; this may be a read error. The chain links TRBV15 to TRBJ2-5; weak D call: TRBD1 (5 bases). Germline V gene sequence: CDR1 LNHNV, CDR2 YYDKDF (reference sequence). This CDR3 spans 13 amino acids. CDR3 nucleotides: TGTGCCGCCAGCAGAGAGACAGCAGAGACCCAGTACTTC. This encodes CAASRETAETQYF.

The rearrangement uses TRBV27 and TRBJ1-5; a possible D gene is TRBD1 (6 bases). Germline values: CDR1 MNHEY, CDR2 SMNVEV (reference sequence). This CDR3 contains 15 residues. The germline V and J ends were trimmed by 0 bases and 7 bases, with 13 bases remaining between them. CDR3: CASSLSNGGLQPQHF. CDR3 nucleotide sequence: TGTGCCAGCAGTTTATCCAACGGGGGCTTGCAGCCCCAGCATTTT.

A few counts support this clonotype. This sequence joins TRBV5-6 and TRBJ2-7; unclear D gene. This CDR3 spans 16 amino acids. CDR1 and CDR2 from the germline V gene are SGHDT and YYEEEE. Trimming cost V 0 bases and J 6 bases, with 19 bases left between them. CDR3 protein: CASSLVRALVVGEQYF. Here the CDR3 DNA reads TGTGCCAGCAGCTTGGTCCGGGCGCTAGTTGTAGGCGAGCAGTACTTC.

V gene TRBV7-9 combines with J gene TRBJ2-7; 7 bases are a match to TRBD1. The J segment lost 4 bases and the V segment lost 5 bases, leaving 5 bases of the junction unmatched. Germline CDR1 SEHNR, CDR2 FQNEAQ (reference sequence). This CDR3 has 13 residues. This chain's CDR3 is CASSKGARYEQYF. DNA of the CDR3: TGTGCCAGCAGCAAGGGGGCGCGTTACGAGCAGTACTTC.